The 23 T cell receptor beta chains below all came from one sample that was sequenced in a study of control samples from healthy donors and cancer patients. Measured with immunoSEQ multiplex PCR; TCRdb has only the in-frame clones, and not every one. This sample has around 190,000 clones, with around nine tenths found just once. The sequenced material came from blood. These receptors all come from a man younger than 45 in good health.

This sequence joins TRBV11-2 and TRBJ2-1; possible D gene TRBD2, 6 bases. V lost 3 bases and J lost 6, with 15 bases in between. The V gene's germline CDR1 is SGHAT and CDR2 FQNNGV. CDR3 length: 15 residues. CDR3 DNA: TGTGCCAGCAGCTTGCATGGGACTGCCGGCAATGAGCAGTTCTTC. Its protein is CASSLHGTAGNEQFF.

The chain uses TRBV7-9 and TRBJ2-2, with D tentatively TRBD1 (6 bases). CDR3 size: 14 residues. The V gene's germline CDR1 is SEHNR and CDR2 FQNEAQ (reference sequence). The germline V and J ends were trimmed by 5 bases and 2 bases, with 9 bases remaining between them. The CDR3 protein is CASSQDSNTGELFF. CDR3 coding DNA: TGTGCCAGCAGCCAGGACAGTAACACCGGGGAGCTGTTTTTT.

This chain links TRBV7-2 with TRBJ1-6; 7 bases match TRBD1. Germline assignment: CDR1 SGHTA and CDR2 FQGNSA. There are 15 residues in the CDR3. J was trimmed by 10 bases and V by 6 bases; bases with no gene match: 12. The CDR3 sequence: CASSETGRGRSPLHF. The CDR3 DNA follows: TGTGCCAGCAGTGAGACGGGGAGGGGGCGATCACCCCTCCACTTT.

There are a few counts of this clone. The rearrangement joins TRBV19 to TRBJ1-6; D gene ambiguous. Trimming cost V 3 bases and J 0 bases, with 15 bases left between them. This CDR3 region has 18 residues. The germline gives CDR1 LNHDA, CDR2 SQIVND (reference sequence). Written as DNA, the CDR3 is TGTGCCAGTAGTATCCGCTCATCCCGGGCCTCCTATAATTCACCCCTCCACTTT. Amino acid sequence: CASSIRSSRASYNSPLHF.

J is TRBJ1-3 and V is TRBV19; D gene unclear. The CDR3 is made up of 14 amino acids. Trimming removed 10 bases from V and 2 bases from J, with 15 bases in between. Germline CDR1 LNHDA, CDR2 SQIVND (reference sequence). The CDR3 nucleotides read TGTGCCACCACCCCGAGCGCAACTGGAAACACCATATATTTT. Protein sequence: CATTPSATGNTIYF.

The chain has TRBV5-8 and TRBJ1-5, with 9 bases that match TRBD1. CDR1 is SGHTS and CDR2 is YDEGEE in the germline V gene. CDR3 length: 14 amino acids. The J segment lost 5 bases and the V segment lost 5 bases, leaving 5 bases of the junction unmatched. The CDR3 loop is CASRNDRGYQPQHF. DNA of the CDR3: TGTGCCAGCAGAAACGACAGGGGGTATCAGCCCCAGCATTTT.

The chain uses TRBV30 and TRBJ1-1; D remains unclear. Germline CDR1 GTSNPN, CDR2 SVGIG (reference sequence). This CDR3 is 14 amino acids long. Trimming stripped 6 bases from V and 0 bases from J, with 14 bases between. The CDR3 DNA sequence: TGTGCCTGCAGAGATTATTACATGAACACTGAAGCTTTCTTT. Encoded protein: CACRDYYMNTEAFF.

The genes are TRBV28 and TRBJ2-7, with a possible D match to TRBD2 (6 bases). V was cut by 7 bases and J by 3 bases, with 22 bases left in between. The germline gives CDR1 MDHEN, CDR2 SYDVKM. CDR3 length equals 16 residues. In nucleotides, the CDR3 is TGTGCCAGCAAAAAGTTAGGAGCGGAGGGGCTCTACGAGCAGTACTTC. Protein product: CASKKLGAEGLYEQYF.

V is TRBV11-2 and J is TRBJ1-1; D is ambiguous. Trimming cost V 5 bases and J 0 bases, with 10 bases left between them. From germline, CDR1 is SGHAT and CDR2 FQNNGV. This CDR3 contains 14 residues. CDR3 in DNA: TGTGCCAGCAGCCTTTCATGGGTGAACACTGAAGCTTTCTTT. Amino acid sequence: CASSLSWVNTEAFF.

The chain carries TRBV30 and TRBJ1-6, with 10 bases matching TRBD1. Trimming took 7 bases from V and 0 from J; bases not matched to a gene: 3. CDR1 and CDR2 (germline): GTSNPN, SVGIG (reference sequence). The length of the CDR3 is 15 residues. CDR3 region: CASRTGGSYNSPLHF. In DNA form, the CDR3 reads TGTGCCTCGAGGACAGGGGGCTCCTATAATTCACCCCTCCACTTT.

The rearrangement uses TRBV21-1 and TRBJ2-1; the table's D gene call, TRBD2, was not cross checked with the DNA. TRBV21-1 represents a pseudogene. The CDR3 is made up of 16 amino acids. The CDR3 region is CASSKWCGRYGNEQFF. CDR3 bases: TGTGCCAGCAGCAAATGGTGCGGGAGATATGGCAATGAGCAGTTCTTC.

This chain joins TRBV5-1 and TRBJ1-4; tentative D call: TRBD1 (5 bases). Germline assignment: CDR1 SGHRS and CDR2 YFSETQ. The CDR3 runs to 15 residues. The germline V and J ends were trimmed by 1 base and 3 bases, with 10 bases remaining between them. CDR3 loop: CASSLNTGSNEKLFF. The CDR3 DNA reads as TGCGCCAGCAGCTTGAATACAGGCTCTAATGAAAAACTGTTTTTT. Looking up the rest from reference TRBV5-1 and TRBJ1-4 gives the full variable domain: KAGVTQTPRYLIKTRGQQVTLSCSPISGHRSVSWYQQTPGQGLQFLFEYFSETQRNKGNFPGRFSGRQFSNSRSEMNVSTLELGDSALYLCASSLNTGSNEKLFFGSGTQLSVL.

This clone was seen once. The V gene is TRBV24-1, the J gene TRBJ2-7; D perhaps matches TRBD1 (6 bases). This CDR3 spans 15 amino acids. Germline CDR1 reads KGHDR; CDR2 reads SFDVKD. Trimming took off 3 bases at V and 6 bases at J, with 17 bases between the two ends. CDR3 sequence: CATSDTRVTGREQYF. CDR3 nucleotides: TGTGCCACCAGTGATACCAGGGTGACAGGTCGCGAGCAGTACTTC.

This clone has just one count. The chain joins TRBV30 to TRBJ1-4; D remains ambiguous. From germline, CDR1 is GTSNPN and CDR2 SVGIG (reference sequence). The V end was cut by 0 bases, the J end by 8 bases, with 10 bases between. This CDR3 contains 13 residues. CDR3 sequence reads: CAWSVPGREKLFF. The DNA of the CDR3 is TGTGCCTGGAGTGTACCCGGGCGAGAAAAACTGTTTTTT.

This chain uses TRBV5-1 with TRBJ2-2, with D perhaps matching TRBD1 (6 bases). Trimming stripped 5 bases from V and 4 bases from J, with 15 bases between. The length of the CDR3 is 15 residues. CDR1 and CDR2 (germline): SGHRS, YFSETQ. This CDR3 is CASSPGTTSTGELFF. The CDR3 DNA follows: TGCGCCAGCAGTCCGGGGACAACCTCCACCGGGGAGCTGTTTTTT.

J is TRBJ1-5 and V is TRBV7-9, with 7 nucleotides matching TRBD1. Germline CDR1 and CDR2: SEHNR and FQNEAQ (reference sequence). J gave up 2 bases and V 4 bases, and 8 bases lay outside the gene matches. The CDR3 is made up of 16 amino acids. The CDR3 sequence: CASSYRGGSGNQPQHF. In nucleotides, the CDR3 is TGTGCCAGCAGCTACAGGGGAGGCAGCGGCAATCAGCCCCAGCATTTT.

V usage is TRBV13 and J usage is TRBJ2-7; 8 bases map to TRBD1. Germline V gene data show CDR1 as PRHDT and CDR2 as FYEKMQ (reference sequence). The CDR3 sequence is 16 residues long. Losses at the gene ends were 4 bases for V and 0 bases for J; bases not matched to a gene: 8. The CDR3 bases are TGTGCCAGCAGCTCCAGGGGACAGGCCCTCTCCTACGAGCAGTACTTC. Protein: CASSSRGQALSYEQYF.

V is TRBV6-2 or TRBV6-3 and J is TRBJ2-1, with D possibly matching TRBD1 (5 bases). The CDR3 has 13 residues. V was cut by 5 bases and J by 4 bases, with 9 bases left in between. Germline CDR1 and CDR2: MNHEY and SVGEGT. In nucleotides, the CDR3 is TGTGCCAGCAGTCGAGGACAATACAATGAGCAGTTCTTC. This translates into CASSRGQYNEQFF.

The J gene is TRBJ1-2, the V gene TRBV5-1; the D gene is possibly TRBD1 (6 bases). This CDR3 comprises 14 residues. V was clipped by 3 bases and J by 3 bases, with 12 bases between them. Germline V lookup: CDR1 SGHRS, CDR2 YFSETQ. CDR3 nucleotide sequence: TGCGCCAGCAGCTCAAACGGACAGCACTATGGCTACACCTTC. It translates to CASSSNGQHYGYTF.

The chain carries TRBV5-6 and TRBJ2-1; TRBD1 matches 10 bases. In germline, CDR1 is SGHDT, CDR2 YYEEEE. Trimming at V came to 3 bases and at J to 2 bases, leaving 2 bases not matched to a gene. This CDR3 is 15 amino acids long. CDR3 loop: CASSSGQGPYNEQFF. DNA of the CDR3: TGTGCCAGCAGCTCGGGACAGGGGCCCTACAATGAGCAGTTCTTC.

In the case of this clone: The germline gene is not matched at one end of the junction; a read error may be the cause. V is TRBV9 and J is TRBJ2-7, with 11 bases fitting TRBD2. CDR1 SGDLS and CDR2 YYNGEE come from the germline V gene. The CDR3 has 16 amino acids. The CDR3 bases are TGTGCCGGCAGCCCATCCGGGACTAGCGGTACCTACGAGCAGTACTTC. Translated, it gives CAGSPSGTSGTYEQYF.

The chain combines TRBV29-1 with TRBJ2-3; tentatively, D is TRBD2 (5 bases). Trimming removed 7 bases from V and 1 base from J, with 12 bases in between. There are 13 residues in the CDR3. Germline-derived CDR1 and CDR2 are SQVTM and ANQGSEA. The CDR3 DNA reads as TGCAGCGGGACTGCTAGGGGCACAGATACGCAGTATTTT. As protein: CSGTARGTDTQYF.

This chain uses TRBV5-1 with TRBJ2-5, with 7 nucleotides matching TRBD2. This CDR3 is 14 amino acids long. Trimming at V came to 4 bases and at J to 0 bases, leaving 3 bases not matched to a gene. CDR1 is SGHRS and CDR2 is YFSETQ in the germline V gene. CDR3 residues: CASSISGYQETQYF. CDR3 sequence (DNA): TGCGCCAGCAGCATTAGCGGGTACCAAGAGACCCAGTACTTC.